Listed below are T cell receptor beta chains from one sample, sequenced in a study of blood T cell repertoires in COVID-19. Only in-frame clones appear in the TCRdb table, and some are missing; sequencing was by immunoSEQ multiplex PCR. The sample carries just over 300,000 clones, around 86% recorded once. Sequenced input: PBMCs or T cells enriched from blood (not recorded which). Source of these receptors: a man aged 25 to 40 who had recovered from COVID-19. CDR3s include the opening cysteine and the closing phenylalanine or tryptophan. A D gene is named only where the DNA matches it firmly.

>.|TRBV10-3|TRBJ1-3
TGTGCCGCCTCAGGGGCTGGAAACACCATATATTTT
CAASGAGNTIYF
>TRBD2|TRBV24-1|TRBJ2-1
TGTGCCACCAGTGATCAAATAGCGGGGCTCTACAATGAGCAGTTCTTC
CATSDQIAGLYNEQFF
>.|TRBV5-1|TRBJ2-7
TGCGCCAGCAGCGTCTCATCCCGGGACTTACTTTTCTACGAGCAGTACTTC
CASSVSSRDLLFYEQYF
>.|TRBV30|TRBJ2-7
TGTGCCGGGGCAGGGACCTACGAGCAGTACTTC
CAGAGTYEQYF
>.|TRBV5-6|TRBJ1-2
TGTGCCAGCAGCTTACCAGGGGCTAACTATGGCTACACCTTC
CASSLPGANYGYTF
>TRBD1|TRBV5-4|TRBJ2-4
TGTGCCAGCAGCCTTCCGGGACAGGGCGTGAACATTCAGTACTTC
CASSLPGQGVNIQYF
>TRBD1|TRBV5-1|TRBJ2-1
TGCGCCAGCAGCCCGCAGGGACAGGGAAGAACCTACAATGAGCAGTTCTTC
CASSPQGQGRTYNEQFF
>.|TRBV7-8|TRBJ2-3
TGTGCCAGCAGCTTAGAGGACACCACAAGCACAGATACGCAGTATTTT
CASSLEDTTSTDTQYF
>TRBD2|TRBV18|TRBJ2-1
TGTGCCAGCTCACCACCGGCTAGCGGCTACAATGAGCAGTTCTTC
CASSPPASGYNEQFF
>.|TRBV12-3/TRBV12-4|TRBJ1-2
TGTGCCAGCAGCCTGACTGAGTCCTATGGCTACACCTTC
CASSLTESYGYTF
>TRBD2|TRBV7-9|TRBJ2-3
TGTGCCAGCAGCTTAGGGGCTAGCGGAGGCACAGATACGCAGTATTTT
CASSLGASGGTDTQYF
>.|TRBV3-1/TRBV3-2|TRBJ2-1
TGTGCCAGCAGCCCAGGACAAGCCAACTACAATGAGCAGTTCTTC
CASSPGQANYNEQFF
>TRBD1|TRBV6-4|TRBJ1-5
TGTGCCAGCATCGGACAGGAAACCGATCAGCCCCAGCATTTT
CASIGQETDQPQHF
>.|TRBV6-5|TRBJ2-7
TGTGCCAGCAGTCGGGGGAGAGACGAGCAGTACTTC
CASSRGRDEQYF